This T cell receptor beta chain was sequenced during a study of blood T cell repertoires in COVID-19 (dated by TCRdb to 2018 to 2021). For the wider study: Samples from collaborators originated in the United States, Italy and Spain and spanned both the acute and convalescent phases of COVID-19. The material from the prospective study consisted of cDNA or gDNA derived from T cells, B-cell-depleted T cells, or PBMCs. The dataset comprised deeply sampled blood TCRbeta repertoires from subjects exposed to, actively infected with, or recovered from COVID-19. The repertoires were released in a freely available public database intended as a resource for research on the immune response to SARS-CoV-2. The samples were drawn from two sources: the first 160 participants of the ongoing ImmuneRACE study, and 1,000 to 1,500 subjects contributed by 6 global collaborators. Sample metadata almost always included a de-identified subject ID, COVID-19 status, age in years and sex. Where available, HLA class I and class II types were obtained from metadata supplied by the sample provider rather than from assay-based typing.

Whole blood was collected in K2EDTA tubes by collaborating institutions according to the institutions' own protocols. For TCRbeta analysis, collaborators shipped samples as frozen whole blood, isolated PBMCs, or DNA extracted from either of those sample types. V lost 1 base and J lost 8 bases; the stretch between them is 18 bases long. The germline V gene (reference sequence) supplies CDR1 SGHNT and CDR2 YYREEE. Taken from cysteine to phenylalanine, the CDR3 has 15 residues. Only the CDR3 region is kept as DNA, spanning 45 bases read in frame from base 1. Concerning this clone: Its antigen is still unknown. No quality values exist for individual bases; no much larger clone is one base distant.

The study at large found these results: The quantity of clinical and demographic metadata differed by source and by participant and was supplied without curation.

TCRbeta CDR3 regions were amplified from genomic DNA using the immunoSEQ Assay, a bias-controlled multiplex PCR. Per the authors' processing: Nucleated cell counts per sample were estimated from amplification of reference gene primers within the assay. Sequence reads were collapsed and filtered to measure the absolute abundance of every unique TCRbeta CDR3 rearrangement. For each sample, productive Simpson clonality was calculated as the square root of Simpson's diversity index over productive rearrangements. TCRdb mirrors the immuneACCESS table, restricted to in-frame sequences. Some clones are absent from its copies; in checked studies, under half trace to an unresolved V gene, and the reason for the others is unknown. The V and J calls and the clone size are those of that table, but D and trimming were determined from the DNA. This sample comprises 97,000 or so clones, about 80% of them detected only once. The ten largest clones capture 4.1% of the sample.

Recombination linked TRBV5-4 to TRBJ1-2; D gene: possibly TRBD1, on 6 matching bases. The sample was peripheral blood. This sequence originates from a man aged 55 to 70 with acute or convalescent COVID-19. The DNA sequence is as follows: TGTGCCAGCAGCTTGATGACAGGAAGCTACGGGGGCTACACCTTC. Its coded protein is CASSLMTGSYGGYTF.